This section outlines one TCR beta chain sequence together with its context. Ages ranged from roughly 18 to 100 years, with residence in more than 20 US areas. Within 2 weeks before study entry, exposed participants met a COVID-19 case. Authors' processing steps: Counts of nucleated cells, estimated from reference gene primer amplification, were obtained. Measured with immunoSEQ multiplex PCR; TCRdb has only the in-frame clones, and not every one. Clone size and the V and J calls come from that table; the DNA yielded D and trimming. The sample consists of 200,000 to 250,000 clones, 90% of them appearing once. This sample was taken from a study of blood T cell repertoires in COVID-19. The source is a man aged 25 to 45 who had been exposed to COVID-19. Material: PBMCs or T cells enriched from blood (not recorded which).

CDR3 bases: TGTGCCAGCAGTTACCAACCGGGACAGACTTGGGATGAGCAGTTCTTC. The encoded protein is CASSYQPGQTWDEQFF. V gene TRBV6-5 combines with J gene TRBJ2-1; 7 bases line up with TRBD1. Trimming at V came to 2 bases and at J to 8 bases, leaving 12 bases not matched to a gene. The CDR3 consists of 16 residues. Germline loops: CDR1 MNHEY, CDR2 SVGAGI.